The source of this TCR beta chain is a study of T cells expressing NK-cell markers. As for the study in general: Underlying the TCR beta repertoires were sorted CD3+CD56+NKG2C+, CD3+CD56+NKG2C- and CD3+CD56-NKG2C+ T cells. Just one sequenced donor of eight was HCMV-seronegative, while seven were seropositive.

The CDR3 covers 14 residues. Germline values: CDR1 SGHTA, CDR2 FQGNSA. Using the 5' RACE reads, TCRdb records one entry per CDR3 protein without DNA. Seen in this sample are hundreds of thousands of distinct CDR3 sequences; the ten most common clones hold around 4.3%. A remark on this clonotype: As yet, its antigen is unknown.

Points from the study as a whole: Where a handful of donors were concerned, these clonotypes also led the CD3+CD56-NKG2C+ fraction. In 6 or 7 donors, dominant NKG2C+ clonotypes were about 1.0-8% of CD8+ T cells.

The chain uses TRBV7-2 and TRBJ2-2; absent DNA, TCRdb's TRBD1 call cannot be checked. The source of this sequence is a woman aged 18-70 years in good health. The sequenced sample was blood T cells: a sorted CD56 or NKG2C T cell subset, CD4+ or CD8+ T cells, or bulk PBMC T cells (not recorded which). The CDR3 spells CASSLGGFTGELFF.